The clone carrying this TCR beta chain came up once. This specimen belongs to a study of blood T cell repertoires in COVID-19. Germline V lookup: CDR1 KGHSH, CDR2 LQKENI. There are 18 residues in the CDR3. V was pared by 4 bases and J by 1 base, with 17 bases between. Profiled with immunoSEQ multiplex PCR; TCRdb holds only in-frame clones, not every one. The sample lists about 190,000 clones, about 81% seen once, with roughly 8% in the top ten. Sequenced sample: peripheral blood. The clonotype was recovered from a woman aged 55-70 years with COVID-19, enrolled during active disease. The chain uses TRBV18 and TRBJ2-6; TRBD1 is a possible D gene (6 bases). The CDR3 DNA is TGTGCCAGCTCACTTCAACCGGGACAAAATTCTGGGGCCAACGTCCTGACTTTC. This translates into CASSLQPGQNSGANVLTF. The variable domain in full, completed from reference TRBV18 and TRBJ2-6, reads NAGVMQNPRHLVRRRGQEARLRCSPMKGHSHVYWYRQLPEEGLKFMVYLQKENIIDESGMPKERFSAEFPKEGPSILRIQQVVRGDSAAYFCASSLQPGQNSGANVLTFGAGSRLTVL.